This is a list of T cell receptor beta chains from one sample in a study of blood T cell repertoires in COVID-19. Using immunoSEQ multiplex PCR, the repertoire was profiled, and TCRdb retains in-frame clones only, with some absent. The top ten hold about 2.1% of the sample, which has roughly 260,000 clones, more than 75% seen once. Material: peripheral blood. Receptor source: a woman in her fifties or sixties with acute or convalescent COVID-19. Each CDR3 is given with its conserved first and last residue. D genes are given only for firm matches. The size entry is marked missing in some rows and otherwise reads once, few, many or a size class.

j_call v_call d_call clone_size cdr3_aa cdr3_nt
TRBJ2-2 TRBV5-1 . . CASSLGLASGELFF TGCGCCAGCAGCTTGGGGCTAGCCTCCGGGGAGCTGTTTTTT
TRBJ1-3 TRBV9 TRBD1 few CASSLTTGAGNTIYF TGTGCCAGCAGCCTCACCACAGGGGCCGGAAACACCATATATTTT
TRBJ1-6 TRBV28 TRBD1 once CASSSRDRGRNSPLHF TGTGCCAGCAGTTCACGGGACAGGGGGCGAAATTCACCCCTCCACTTT
TRBJ1-5 TRBV29-1 . . CSVVPGGGQPQHF TGCAGCGTTGTCCCTGGGGGCGGTCAGCCCCAGCATTTT
TRBJ2-3 TRBV28 TRBD2 . CASSLWASGRVADTQYF TGTGCCAGCAGTTTATGGGCTAGCGGGAGGGTCGCAGATACGCAGTATTTT
TRBJ1-5 TRBV18 TRBD1 . CASSPTAGTGAGQPQHF TGTGCCAGCTCACCAACCGCCGGGACAGGGGCGGGTCAGCCCCAGCATTTT
TRBJ1-5 TRBV6-5 TRBD1 once CASSRTGNQPQHF TGTGCCAGCAGTCGGACAGGGAATCAGCCCCAGCATTTT
TRBJ2-7 TRBV4-1 . . CASSQDITRGTEQYF TGCGCCAGCAGCCAAGATATTACTCGCGGGACGGAACAGTACTTC
TRBJ1-1 TRBV6-2/TRBV6-3 . . CASSYTTKGEQVKNTEAFF TGTGCCAGCAGTTACACAACCAAGGGGGAACAGGTTAAGAACACTGAAGCTTTCTTT
TRBJ1-1 TRBV6-5 . . CAAARTRTLGAFF TGTGCCGCGGCACGGACGCGGACACTGGGAGCTTTCTTT
TRBJ2-5 TRBV7-2 TRBD2 . CASSSYSGRRRETQYF TGTGCCAGCAGCTCATATAGCGGGAGAAGGCGGGAGACCCAGTACTTC
TRBJ2-7 TRBV7-9 . . CASSTLRASTYEQYF TGTGCCAGCAGCACCTTGCGGGCGAGTACCTACGAGCAGTACTTC
TRBJ2-1 TRBV7-3 TRBD2 . CASSSIHGLAKQFF TGTGCCAGCAGCTCTATACACGGACTAGCGAAGCAGTTCTTC
TRBJ1-5 TRBV5-5 . . CASSLDGDSNQPQHF TGTGCCAGCAGCCTCGACGGGGACTCCAATCAGCCCCAGCATTTT
TRBJ1-2 TRBV7-9 . . CASSSTGLRDNYGYTF TGTGCCAGCAGCTCCACAGGGCTTCGTGATAACTATGGCTACACCTTC
TRBJ1-1 TRBV7-9 . . CASSLFREGTEAFF TGTGCCAGCAGCTTATTCAGGGAAGGCACTGAAGCTTTCTTT
TRBJ1-4 TRBV28 TRBD1 . CASSPADRADEKLFF TGTGCCAGCAGTCCCGCGGACAGGGCGGATGAAAAACTGTTTTTT
TRBJ1-5 TRBV24-1 TRBD1 . CATSDSRQGKQPQHF TGTGCCACCAGTGACTCCAGACAGGGCAAACAGCCCCAGCATTTT
TRBJ1-6 TRBV5-4 TRBD1 . CASSPRDRGQNSPLHF TGTGCCAGCAGCCCCCGGGACAGGGGGCAAAATTCACCCCTCCACTTT
TRBJ1-5 TRBV19 . . CASSTGPYQPQHF TGTGCCAGTAGTACAGGTCCGTATCAGCCCCAGCATTTT
TRBJ1-2 TRBV28 TRBD1 . CASSFAGGAHYGYTF TGTGCCAGCAGTTTCGCAGGGGGCGCACACTATGGCTACACCTTC
TRBJ2-7 TRBV15 . . CATRGAGESYEQYF TGTGCCACCAGAGGAGCGGGCGAATCCTACGAGCAGTACTTC
TRBJ2-5 TRBV18 . . CASSPEGTQYF TGTGCCAGCTCACCGGAGGGGACCCAGTACTTC
TRBJ2-3 TRBV6-1 . . CASLTVDTQYF TGTGCCAGCTTGACTGTAGATACGCAGTATTTT
TRBJ1-2 TRBV2 TRBD1 . CASSEMAGGNYGYTF TGTGCCAGCAGTGAAATGGCAGGGGGTAACTATGGCTACACCTTC
TRBJ2-2 TRBV3-1/TRBV3-2 . . CASSSLIDSPNTGELFF TGTGCCAGCAGCTCATTGATAGACAGCCCGAACACCGGGGAGCTGTTTTTT
TRBJ1-4 TRBV27 . . CASRAGNEKLFF TGTGCCAGCAGGGCGGGTAATGAAAAACTGTTTTTT
TRBJ1-6 TRBV9 . . CASSPHSQAANSPLHF TGTGCCAGCAGCCCCCATTCGCAGGCTGCAAATTCACCCCTCCACTTT
TRBJ2-7 TRBV27 . . CASSPYLGQGKQQYF TGTGCCAGCAGCCCCTACCTGGGGCAGGGGAAACAGCAGTACTTC
TRBJ1-1 TRBV18 . . CASSLEPGVDGTEAFF TGTGCCAGCTCACTTGAACCGGGGGTCGATGGCACTGAAGCTTTCTTT
TRBJ1-5 TRBV18 TRBD1 . CASSPGTGANQPQHF TGTGCCAGCTCACCCGGGACAGGGGCCAATCAGCCCCAGCATTTT
TRBJ1-6 TRBV5-5 TRBD1 . CASSLVGRGESPLHF TGTGCCAGCAGCTTGGTGGGCAGGGGGGAATCACCCCTCCACTTT